Detailed here is one TCR beta chain. In the same sample, other DNA sequences code for this CDR3. This entry belongs to a study of blood T cell repertoires in COVID-19. This CDR3 has 12 amino acids. The germline V gene encodes CDR1 KGHDR and CDR2 SFDVKD. V was trimmed by 7 bases and J by 1 base, leaving 6 bases between them. The data were produced by immunoSEQ multiplex PCR, yet TCRdb's version contains in-frame clones alone and is incomplete. The sample holds over 55,000 clones, 88% seen once. The sample taken for sequencing was peripheral blood. The source of this sequence is a human donor in a cohort sampled during active COVID-19. V is TRBV24-1 and J is TRBJ1-1, with D perhaps TRBD1 (6 bases). CDR3 sequence: CATRGQNTEAFF. CDR3 nucleotide sequence: TGTGCCACCAGGGGACAGAACACTGAAGCTTTCTTT.